The T cell receptor (beta chain) described here comes from a study of T cells after posttransplantation cyclophosphamide. Assay: immunoSEQ multiplex PCR; the TCRdb copy retains only in-frame clones and omits some. The sample contains more than 20,000 clones, 73% of which appear only once. The CDR3 contains 14 residues. Trimming removed 7 bases from V and 5 bases from J; junction bases left unmatched: 5. Germline V gene sequence: CDR1 SNHLY, CDR2 FYNNEI. The sample consisted of memory CD4+ T cells sorted from PBMCs. The clonotype was recovered from a woman between 55 and 75 years old in good health, CMV-negative, and a related stem cell transplant donor. This rearrangement joins TRBV2 to TRBJ2-7; 13 positions match TRBD2. DNA for the CDR3: TGTGCCAGCAAACTACTAGCGGGAGGGCACGAGCAGTACTTC. This codes for CASKLLAGGHEQYF.